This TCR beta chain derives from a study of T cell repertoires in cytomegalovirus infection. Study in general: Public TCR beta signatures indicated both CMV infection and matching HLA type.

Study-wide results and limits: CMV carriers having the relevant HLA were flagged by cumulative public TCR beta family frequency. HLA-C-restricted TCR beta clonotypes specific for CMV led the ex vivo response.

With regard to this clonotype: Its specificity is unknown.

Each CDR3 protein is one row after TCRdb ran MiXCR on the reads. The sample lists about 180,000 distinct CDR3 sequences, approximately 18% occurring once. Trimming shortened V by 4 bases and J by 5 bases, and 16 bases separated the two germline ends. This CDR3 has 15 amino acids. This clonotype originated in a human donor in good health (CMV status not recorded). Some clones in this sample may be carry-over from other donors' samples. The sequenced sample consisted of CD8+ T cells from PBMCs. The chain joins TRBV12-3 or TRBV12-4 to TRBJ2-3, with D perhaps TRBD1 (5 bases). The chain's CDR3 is CASSWALRELDTQYF. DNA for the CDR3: TGTGCCAGCAGTTGGGCCCTCAGGGAATTAGATACGCAGTATTTT.